The sample holds a few counts of the clone carrying this T cell receptor beta chain. The antigen remains unidentified. A single record per CDR3 protein comes from TCRdb applying MiXCR to the 5' RACE reads. The sample carries 150,000 to 200,000 distinct CDR3 sequences, around 9.3% recorded once. The CDR3 sequence is 14 residues long. Trimming removed 1 base at V and 4 bases at J, with 10 bases between. The record originates from a study of T cells after yellow fever vaccination. Study findings and constraints: Researchers noted that a small share of clonotypes showed up in both CD4 and CD8 compartments.

The sample in question was CD8+ T cells sorted from PBMCs, obtained 45 days after the yellow fever booster vaccination. The origin of this receptor is a man aged 18 to 29 who received the YFV17D yellow fever vaccine. The chain has TRBV12-3 or TRBV12-4 and TRBJ1-2, with D perhaps matching TRBD1 (5 bases). The CDR3 DNA follows: TGTGCCAGCAGTTTAGTCGAGGGGATCTATGGCTACACCTTC. This gives the protein CASSLVEGIYGYTF.